The rows below give T cell receptor beta chains drawn from one sample of a study of cytomegalovirus exposure and HLA in healthy donors. Only in-frame clones appear in the TCRdb table, and some are missing; sequencing was by immunoSEQ multiplex PCR. The data contain about 180,000 clones, 85% of them singletons. Sequences were obtained from PBMCs. The receptors shown here come from a boy under 10 years old in good health and CMV-seronegative. The CDR3 runs from the conserved cysteine through the conserved F or W. D genes are given only for firm matches. A row's size may be missing; if present it is once, few, many or a size class.

D: .
J: TRBJ1-2
size: .
V: TRBV28
DNA: TGTGCCAGCAGGCACGGGACGGGGGGTAGCTATGGCTACACCTTC
CDR3: CASRHGTGGSYGYTF

D: TRBD2
J: TRBJ2-1
size: .
V: TRBV10-3
DNA: TGTGCCATCAGTCCCGGGACTAGCGGCGATGAGCAGTTCTTC
CDR3: CAISPGTSGDEQFF

D: TRBD1
J: TRBJ2-2
size: .
V: TRBV6-6
DNA: TGTGCCAGCAGTTTACAGGGGTCTAACACCGGGGAGCTGTTTTTT
CDR3: CASSLQGSNTGELFF

D: .
J: TRBJ2-3
size: .
V: TRBV27
DNA: TGTGCCAGCAGTCCCCTCGTCGCGGCCGATACGCAGTATTTT
CDR3: CASSPLVAADTQYF

D: .
J: TRBJ1-1
size: .
V: TRBV10-2
DNA: TGCGCCAGCAGTGTAGCGAACACTGAAGCTTTCTTT
CDR3: CASSVANTEAFF

D: .
J: TRBJ2-1
size: .
V: TRBV10-3
DNA: TGTGCCATCAGTGGGTCGGGGACACAGTCCGAGAGCTCCTACAATGAGCAGTTCTTC
CDR3: CAISGSGTQSESSYNEQFF

D: TRBD1
J: TRBJ1-2
size: .
V: TRBV14
DNA: TGTGCCAGCAGCAGTCGAGGACAGGGTGGTGGCTACACCTTC
CDR3: CASSSRGQGGGYTF

D: .
J: TRBJ2-2
size: .
V: TRBV4-1
DNA: TGCGCCAGCAGCCCACGTGCAGCGGGACAAACCGGGGAGCTGTTTTTT
CDR3: CASSPRAAGQTGELFF

D: .
J: TRBJ2-2
size: .
V: TRBV6-5
DNA: TGTGCCAGCAGTTACGGTCAGGGGGGAACCGGGGAGCTGTTTTTT
CDR3: CASSYGQGGTGELFF

D: .
J: TRBJ1-3
size: .
V: TRBV30
DNA: TGTGCCTGGATCCCGGGGATCGGAAACACCATATATTTT
CDR3: CAWIPGIGNTIYF

D: TRBD2
J: TRBJ2-3
size: .
V: TRBV9
DNA: TGTGCCAGCAGCGTTACTGGACTAGCAGGAGATACGCAGTATTTT
CDR3: CASSVTGLAGDTQYF

D: .
J: TRBJ1-1
size: .
V: TRBV29-1
DNA: TGCAGCGTTGGGGGGGGTGAAGCTTTCTTT
CDR3: CSVGGGEAFF

D: TRBD2
J: TRBJ2-6
size: .
V: TRBV13
DNA: TGTGCCAGCAGCTTTTGGACTAGCGGGAAGGAGGGGGCCAACGTCCTGACTTTC
CDR3: CASSFWTSGKEGANVLTF

D: TRBD2
J: TRBJ2-3
size: .
V: TRBV2
DNA: TGTGCCAGCAGTTTTAGCGGGAGGGCCCGTTCCTCCACAGATACGCAGTATTTT
CDR3: CASSFSGRARSSTDTQYF

D: .
J: TRBJ2-7
size: .
V: TRBV7-9
DNA: TGTGCCAGCAGCTTGGGCGGCGCGGCAGGGGTCTCCTACGAGCAGTACTTC
CDR3: CASSLGGAAGVSYEQYF

D: TRBD1
J: TRBJ1-2
size: few
V: TRBV6-5
DNA: TGTGCCAGCAGTCCTGAGACAGGGCCAGATGGTGGCTACACCTTC
CDR3: CASSPETGPDGGYTF

D: .
J: TRBJ1-1
size: .
V: TRBV6-6
DNA: TGTGCCAGCAGTTACGGCAGTGAAGCTTTCTTT
CDR3: CASSYGSEAFF

D: .
J: TRBJ2-7
size: .
V: TRBV11-2
DNA: TGTGCCAGCGTCTCGGACTACGAGCAGTACTTC
CDR3: CASVSDYEQYF

D: .
J: TRBJ2-2
size: .
V: TRBV7-2
DNA: TGTGCCAGCAGATCTCAGGGGTACACCGGGGAGCTGTTTTTT
CDR3: CASRSQGYTGELFF

D: TRBD1
J: TRBJ2-6
size: .
V: TRBV11-2
DNA: TGTGCCAGCAGCTCCCCCAGGGGGCGTGGGGCCAACGTCCTGACTTTC
CDR3: CASSSPRGRGANVLTF

D: .
J: TRBJ1-1
size: .
V: TRBV28
DNA: TGTGCCAGCAGGGAGAGGGAGGCTTTCTTT
CDR3: CASREREAFF

D: TRBD1
J: TRBJ2-2
size: .
V: TRBV2
DNA: TGTGCCAGCAGCCCGACAGGGATCGCGAACACCGGGGAGCTGTTTTTT
CDR3: CASSPTGIANTGELFF

D: TRBD1
J: TRBJ2-1
size: .
V: TRBV10-3
DNA: TGTGCCATCAGTGACGGGGGGAAAAACAGGGGGCTCTTTAGCGGAAGCTCCTACAATGAGCAGTTCTTC
CDR3: CAISDGGKNRGLFSGSSYNEQFF

D: TRBD2
J: TRBJ2-5
size: .
V: TRBV30
DNA: TGTGCCTGGAGTTCTCGCCGGACTAGCGGGGGGGGAGAGACCCAGTACTTC
CDR3: CAWSSRRTSGGGETQYF

D: .
J: TRBJ1-5
size: .
V: TRBV30
DNA: TGTGCCTGGAGTTTCACACATAGCAATCAGCCCCAGCATTTT
CDR3: CAWSFTHSNQPQHF

D: TRBD2
J: TRBJ2-5
size: few
V: TRBV4-1
DNA: TGCGCCAGCAGCCAGGAGGGGAGCGGGAGGGCCTCGGAGACCCAGTACTTC
CDR3: CASSQEGSGRASETQYF

D: TRBD1
J: TRBJ1-2
size: .
V: TRBV6-1
DNA: TGTGCCAGCAGTGAATCGGGACAGGAGTATGGCTACACCTTC
CDR3: CASSESGQEYGYTF

D: .
J: TRBJ1-6
size: once
V: TRBV6-5
DNA: TGTGCCAGCAGAACCGGGTCCTATAATTCACCCCTCCACTTT
CDR3: CASRTGSYNSPLHF

D: .
J: TRBJ2-3
size: .
V: TRBV5-1
DNA: TGCGCCAGCAGCCTAGGAGGAGGGGCAGGCACAGATACGCAGTATTTT
CDR3: CASSLGGGAGTDTQYF

D: TRBD1
J: TRBJ2-2
size: .
V: TRBV5-1
DNA: TGCGCCAGCAGCCTCTTATCCGGGACAGGGGGAAACGGGGAGCTGTTTTTT
CDR3: CASSLLSGTGGNGELFF

D: .
J: TRBJ2-7
size: .
V: TRBV11-1
DNA: TGTGCCAGCAGCTTAAATCCTACGGGGTACGAGCAGTACTTC
CDR3: CASSLNPTGYEQYF

D: TRBD1
J: TRBJ2-7
size: .
V: TRBV27
DNA: TGTGCCAGCAGTTGGACAGGGGGGTCCTACGAGCAGTACTTC
CDR3: CASSWTGGSYEQYF

D: .
J: TRBJ1-2
size: .
V: TRBV6-1
DNA: TGTGCCACCCGCCCGCGGGGAATCGCTAACTATGGCTACACCTTC
CDR3: CATRPRGIANYGYTF

D: .
J: TRBJ1-6
size: .
V: TRBV2
DNA: TGTGCCAGCAGTGAAGTCGCGGGTAGGATGGATTCACCCCTCCACTTT
CDR3: CASSEVAGRMDSPLHF

D: TRBD2
J: TRBJ2-5
size: .
V: TRBV11-1
DNA: TGTGCCAGCAGCCAAGGGCTAGCGGGAGTCGGGCAAGAGACCCAGTACTTC
CDR3: CASSQGLAGVGQETQYF

D: .
J: TRBJ1-5
size: .
V: TRBV28
DNA: TGTGCCAGCAGTTCCCTCCAGGGAAATCAGCCCCAGCATTTT
CDR3: CASSSLQGNQPQHF

D: .
J: TRBJ2-4
size: .
V: TRBV30
DNA: TGTGCCTGGAGTCTTCCGGGAATAGGGGGGGGAAACATTCAGTACTTC
CDR3: CAWSLPGIGGGNIQYF

D: .
J: TRBJ1-1
size: .
V: TRBV28
DNA: TGTGCCAGCAGTCCAGGTGGCGATAAAGAAGCTTTCTTT
CDR3: CASSPGGDKEAFF

D: TRBD2
J: TRBJ2-3
size: .
V: TRBV29-1
DNA: TGCAGCGTGTCCGCGACTAGCGGAGGGGGGACAGATACGCAGTATTTT
CDR3: CSVSATSGGGTDTQYF

D: TRBD1
J: TRBJ2-2
size: .
V: TRBV6-5
DNA: TGTGCCAGCAGTTCCAGGGGGCGAGACACCGGGGAGCTGTTTTTT
CDR3: CASSSRGRDTGELFF

D: .
J: TRBJ1-1
size: .
V: TRBV4-1
DNA: TGCGCCAGCAGCCAAGAAAATCAGGTCAAGGAAGCTTTCTTT
CDR3: CASSQENQVKEAFF

D: .
J: TRBJ2-3
size: .
V: TRBV9
DNA: TGTGCCAGCAGCGTGGACTCAACTACAGATACGCAGTATTTT
CDR3: CASSVDSTTDTQYF

D: TRBD1
J: TRBJ2-2
size: .
V: TRBV4-1
DNA: TGCGCCAGCAGCCACTGGACAGGGCGCGTCGGGGAGCTGTTTTTT
CDR3: CASSHWTGRVGELFF

D: .
J: TRBJ1-2
size: .
V: TRBV19
DNA: TGTGCCAGTACTTCCAACTATGGCTACACCTTC
CDR3: CASTSNYGYTF

D: .
J: TRBJ1-3
size: .
V: TRBV11-2
DNA: TGTGCCAGCAGCTTAGGCGGCGTCTCTGGAAACACCATATATTTT
CDR3: CASSLGGVSGNTIYF